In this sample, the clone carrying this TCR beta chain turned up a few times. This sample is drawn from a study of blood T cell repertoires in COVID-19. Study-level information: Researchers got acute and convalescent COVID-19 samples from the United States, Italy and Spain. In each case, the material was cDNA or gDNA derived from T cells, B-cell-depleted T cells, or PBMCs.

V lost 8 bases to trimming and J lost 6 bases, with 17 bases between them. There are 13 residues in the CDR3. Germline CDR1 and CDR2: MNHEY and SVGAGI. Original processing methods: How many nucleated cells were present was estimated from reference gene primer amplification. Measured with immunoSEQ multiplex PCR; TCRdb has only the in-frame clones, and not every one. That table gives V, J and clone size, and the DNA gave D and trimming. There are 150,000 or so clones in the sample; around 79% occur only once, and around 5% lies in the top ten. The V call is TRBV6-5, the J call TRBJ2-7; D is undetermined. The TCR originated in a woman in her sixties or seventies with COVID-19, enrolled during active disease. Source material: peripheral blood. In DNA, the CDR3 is TGTGCCAGCGGTTTACCCGGTCGTGCCGAGCAGTACTTC. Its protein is CASGLPGRAEQYF.